Listed below are T cell receptor beta chains from one sample, sequenced in a study of blood T cell repertoires in COVID-19. The table came from immunoSEQ multiplex PCR; TCRdb's copy has only in-frame clones and leaves some out. The profile shows some 180,000 clones, roughly four fifths of them singletons. The specimen was peripheral blood. These receptor sequences come from a middle-aged man who had recovered from COVID-19. Each CDR3 is given with its conserved first and last residue. A D gene is named only where the DNA matches it firmly. Only part of the rows carry a size: once, few, many, or a class if the clone is expanded.

J,size,D,V,DNA,CDR3
TRBJ2-7,-,-,TRBV6-2/TRBV6-3,TGTGCCAGCAGTTACTCACGAGGGTACGAGCAGTACTTC,CASSYSRGYEQYF
TRBJ1-1,few,TRBD1,TRBV9,TGTGCCAGCAGCCCGAGAGGGACAGGTTTGGGCGATACTGAAGCTTTCTTT,CASSPRGTGLGDTEAFF
TRBJ2-7,-,-,TRBV7-6,TGTGCCAGCAGCGCACTAGGGGGGGCTGTCTCCTACGAGCAGTACTTC,CASSALGGAVSYEQYF
TRBJ1-2,-,TRBD1,TRBV19,TGTGCCAGCACCCACCCCCCGAGGACAGGGAATAACTATGGCTACACCTTC,CASTHPPRTGNNYGYTF
TRBJ2-2,-,TRBD2,TRBV27,TGTGCCAGCAGTTCAGGGACTAGCGGGAGGGGCACCGGGGAGCTGTTTTTT,CASSSGTSGRGTGELFF
TRBJ1-2,once,TRBD1,TRBV27,TGTGCCGGCAGTCCCCGACCGGTCCCGGGACAGGGACGGTATGGCTACACCTTC,CAGSPRPVPGQGRYGYTF
TRBJ2-1,-,TRBD2,TRBV7-2,TGTGCCAGCAGCCCAGCACCGGTTTGGACTAGCGGGAGAAATGAGCAGTTCTTC,CASSPAPVWTSGRNEQFF
TRBJ1-2,once,-,TRBV19,TGTGCCAGCTCCCGCTCCTTCCGGGGGGACTATGGCTACACCTTC,CASSRSFRGDYGYTF
TRBJ2-7,-,TRBD2,TRBV3-1/TRBV3-2,TGTGCCAGCCATCCAAGCGGGAGTGTCTACGAGCAGTACTTC,CASHPSGSVYEQYF
TRBJ1-2,-,-,TRBV2,TGTGCCAGCAGGACTGACCGACAGGCTTTTCTAGATGGCTACACCTTC,CASRTDRQAFLDGYTF
TRBJ2-1,-,TRBD1,TRBV6-1,TGTGCCAGCAGTGAGGACAGGGTCCGGAATGAGCAGTTCTTC,CASSEDRVRNEQFF
TRBJ2-7,-,TRBD1,TRBV5-1,TGCGCCAGCAGCCCGGGACAGGCTCCCTACGAGCAGTACTTC,CASSPGQAPYEQYF
TRBJ1-3,-,TRBD1,TRBV11-2,TGTGCCAGCAGCAACCGGGACAGGGGAGGAAACACCATATATTTT,CASSNRDRGGNTIYF
TRBJ1-1,-,-,TRBV7-2,TGTGCCAGCAGGGGATCTGCTTCTAGCGTTACTGAAGCTTTCTTT,CASRGSASSVTEAFF
TRBJ1-5,-,-,TRBV28,TGTGCCAGCACCCTTAGACAGTTTCTTCAGCCCCAGCATTTT,CASTLRQFLQPQHF
TRBJ1-4,-,-,TRBV4-2,TGTGCCAGCAGCCAAGATCAGACAACTAATGAAAAACTGTTTTTT,CASSQDQTTNEKLFF
TRBJ2-5,once,TRBD2,TRBV27,TGTGCCAGCAGGCCCACTAGCGGACAAGAGACCCAGTACTTC,CASRPTSGQETQYF
TRBJ2-2,-,TRBD1,TRBV3-1/TRBV3-2,TGTGCCAGCAGCCTCACGGGACAGAGACCGAACACCGGGGAGCTGTTTTTT,CASSLTGQRPNTGELFF
TRBJ2-1,-,-,TRBV2,TGTGCCAGCAGTGATGAGGGTGGTGAGCAGTTCTTC,CASSDEGGEQFF
TRBJ1-6,once,TRBD1,TRBV5-8,TGTGCCAGCAGGATAAGACAGGGGTGGAACTATAATTCACCCCTCCACTTT,CASRIRQGWNYNSPLHF
TRBJ2-6,-,-,TRBV11-3,TGTGCCAGCAGCTTGCACGGGAGCTCTGGGGCCAACGTCCTGACTTTC,CASSLHGSSGANVLTF
TRBJ2-2,-,TRBD1,TRBV6-6,TGTGCCAGCAGTCCTTCAGGGGGCCTAGCGAACACCGGGGAGCTGTTTTTT,CASSPSGGLANTGELFF
TRBJ1-2,-,TRBD1,TRBV10-3,TGTGCCATCGCGAAAACAGGGGCCTATGGCTACACCTTC,CAIAKTGAYGYTF
TRBJ1-5,-,-,TRBV2,TGTGCCAGCACCAAAGACCAGGGGTTTAGCAATCAGCCCCAGCATTTT,CASTKDQGFSNQPQHF
TRBJ2-1,-,-,TRBV24-1,TGTGCCACCAGTGACCCCGTCTACAATGAGCAGTTCTTC,CATSDPVYNEQFF
TRBJ2-2,-,-,TRBV5-1,TGCGCCAGCAGCTACCAGGGGGGCACCGGGGAGCTGTTTTTT,CASSYQGGTGELFF
TRBJ1-3,-,-,TRBV11-2,TGTGCCAGCAGCCCCCGTCAAGCCTCACGCTCTGGAAACACCATATATTTT,CASSPRQASRSGNTIYF
TRBJ2-7,-,-,TRBV7-6,TGTGCCAGCAGCTTAGGGCCCCGCTACGAGCAGTACTTC,CASSLGPRYEQYF
TRBJ2-2,-,TRBD2,TRBV24-1,TGTGCCATCGGGAGGGATAATACGAACACCGGGGAGCTGTTTTTT,CAIGRDNTNTGELFF
TRBJ2-7,-,-,TRBV6-5,TGTGCCAGCAGTTATGAGGGCGGAGAATACGGGGAGCAGTACTTC,CASSYEGGEYGEQYF
TRBJ1-2,few,-,TRBV29-1,TGCAGCGTTGCCCTCGGGGTTAACTATGGCTACACCTTC,CSVALGVNYGYTF
TRBJ1-3,-,-,TRBV5-6,TGTGCCAGCAGCACGGACAGCCATTCCTCTGGAAACACCATATATTTT,CASSTDSHSSGNTIYF
TRBJ2-7,-,TRBD2,TRBV11-2,TGTGCCAGCAGCCGAGGACTAGCTGGGCACGAGCAGTACTTC,CASSRGLAGHEQYF
TRBJ1-1,-,TRBD1,TRBV5-4,TGTGCCAGCAGACATCCAGACAGGGGAGGTGAAGCTTTCTTT,CASRHPDRGGEAFF
TRBJ2-7,-,TRBD2,TRBV12-5,TGTGCTAGTGGTCGGGGGGAGGCCCGTTTTGAGCAGTACTTC,CASGRGEARFEQYF